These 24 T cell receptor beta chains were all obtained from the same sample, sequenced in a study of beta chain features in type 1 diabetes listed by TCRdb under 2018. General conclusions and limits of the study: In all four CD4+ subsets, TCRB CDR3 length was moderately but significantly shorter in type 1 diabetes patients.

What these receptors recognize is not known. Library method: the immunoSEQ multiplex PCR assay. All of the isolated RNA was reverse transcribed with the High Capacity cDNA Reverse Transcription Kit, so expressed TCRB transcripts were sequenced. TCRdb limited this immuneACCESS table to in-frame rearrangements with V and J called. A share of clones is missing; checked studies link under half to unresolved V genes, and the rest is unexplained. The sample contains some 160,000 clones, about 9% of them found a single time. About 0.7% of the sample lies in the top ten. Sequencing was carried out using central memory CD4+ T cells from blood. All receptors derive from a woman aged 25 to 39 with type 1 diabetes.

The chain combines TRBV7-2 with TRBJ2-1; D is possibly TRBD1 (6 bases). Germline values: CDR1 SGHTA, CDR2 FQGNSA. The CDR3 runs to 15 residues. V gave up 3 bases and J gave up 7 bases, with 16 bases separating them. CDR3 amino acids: CASSLGTIRVNEQFF. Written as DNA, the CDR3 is TGTGCCAGCAGCTTGGGGACAATTAGAGTTAATGAGCAGTTCTTC.

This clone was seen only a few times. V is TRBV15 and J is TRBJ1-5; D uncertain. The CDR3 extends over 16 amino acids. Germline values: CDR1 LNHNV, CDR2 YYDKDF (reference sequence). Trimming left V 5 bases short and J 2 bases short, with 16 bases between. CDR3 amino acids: CATSLTLSWGNQPQHF. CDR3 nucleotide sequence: TGTGCCACCAGCTTGACATTATCCTGGGGCAATCAGCCCCAGCATTTT.

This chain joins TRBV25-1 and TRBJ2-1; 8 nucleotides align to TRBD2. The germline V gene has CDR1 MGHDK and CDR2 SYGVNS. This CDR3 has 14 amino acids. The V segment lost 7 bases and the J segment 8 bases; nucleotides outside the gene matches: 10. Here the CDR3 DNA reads TGTGCCAGCACCCCTGGGGCTAGCGGGTATGAGCAGTTCTTC. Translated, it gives CASTPGASGYEQFF.

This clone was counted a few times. The CDR3 nucleotides are TGTGCCAGCAGGCCGGGACAGGGAAAGAGACAGCCCCAGCATTTT. Translated, it gives CASRPGQGKRQPQHF. This chain uses TRBV28 with TRBJ1-5; TRBD1 matches 9 bases. Trimming removed 6 bases from V and 7 bases from J; junction bases left unmatched: 10. Germline V gene data show CDR1 as MDHEN and CDR2 as SYDVKM. CDR3 size: 15 residues.

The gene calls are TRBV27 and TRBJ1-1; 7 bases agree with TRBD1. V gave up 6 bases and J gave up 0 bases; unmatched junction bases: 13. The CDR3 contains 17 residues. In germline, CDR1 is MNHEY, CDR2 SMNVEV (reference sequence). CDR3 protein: CASSLRQGPIMNTEAFF. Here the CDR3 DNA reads TGTGCCAGCAGCCTAAGACAGGGACCCATAATGAACACTGAAGCTTTCTTT.

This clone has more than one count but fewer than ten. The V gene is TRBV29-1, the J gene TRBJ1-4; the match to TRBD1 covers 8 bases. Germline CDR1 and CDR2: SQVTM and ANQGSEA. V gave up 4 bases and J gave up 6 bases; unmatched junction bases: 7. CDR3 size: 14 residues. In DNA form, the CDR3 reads TGCAGCGTTGGTAGGACAGGGAGGGATGAAAAACTGTTTTTT. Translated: CSVGRTGRDEKLFF.

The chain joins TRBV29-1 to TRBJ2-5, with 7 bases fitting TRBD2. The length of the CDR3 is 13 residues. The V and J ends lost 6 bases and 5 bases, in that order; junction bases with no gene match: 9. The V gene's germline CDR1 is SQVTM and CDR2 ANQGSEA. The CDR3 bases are TGCAGCGTGAGAGGGGCGGGGGAGGAGACCCAGTACTTC. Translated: CSVRGAGEETQYF.

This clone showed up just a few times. CDR3 DNA: TGCAGCGTTGCCAACAACGTCGATGAAAAACTGTTTTTT. Encoded protein: CSVANNVDEKLFF. The chain links TRBV29-1 to TRBJ1-4; no reliable D call. The CDR3 covers 13 residues. V shed 4 bases and J shed 6 bases, with 12 bases lying between them. CDR1 is SQVTM and CDR2 is ANQGSEA in the germline V gene.

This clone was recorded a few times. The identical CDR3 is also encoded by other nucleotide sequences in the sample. The CDR3 loop is CASSLGQNEAFF. The CDR3 bases are TGCGCCAGCAGCCTGGGACAGAATGAAGCTTTCTTT. V gene TRBV5-1 combines with J gene TRBJ1-1; 7 positions agree with TRBD1. With V trimmed by 4 bases and J by 7 bases, 4 bases remained unmatched. Germline values: CDR1 SGHRS, CDR2 YFSETQ. CDR3 length equals 12 residues.

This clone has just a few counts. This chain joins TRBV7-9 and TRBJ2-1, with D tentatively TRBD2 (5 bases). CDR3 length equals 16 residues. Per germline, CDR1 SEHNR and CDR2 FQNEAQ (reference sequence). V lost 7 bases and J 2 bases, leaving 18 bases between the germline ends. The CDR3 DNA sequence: TGTGCCAGCACCCGCGGCGCGGGCAGAACCTACAATGAGCAGTTCTTC. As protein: CASTRGAGRTYNEQFF.

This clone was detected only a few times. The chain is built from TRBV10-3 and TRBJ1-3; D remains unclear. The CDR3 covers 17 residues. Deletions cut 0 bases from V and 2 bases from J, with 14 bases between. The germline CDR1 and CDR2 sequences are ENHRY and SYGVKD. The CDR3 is CAISESSGRVTGNTIYF. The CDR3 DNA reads TGTGCCATCAGTGAGTCTTCCGGGAGAGTAACTGGAAACACCATATATTTT.

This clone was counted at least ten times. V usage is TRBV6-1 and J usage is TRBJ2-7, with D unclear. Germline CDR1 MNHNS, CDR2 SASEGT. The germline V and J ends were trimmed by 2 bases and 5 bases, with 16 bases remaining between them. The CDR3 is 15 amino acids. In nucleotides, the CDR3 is TGTGCCAGCAGTGAATCGGTGGGCCTCTTCAACGAGCAGTACTTC. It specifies CASSESVGLFNEQYF.

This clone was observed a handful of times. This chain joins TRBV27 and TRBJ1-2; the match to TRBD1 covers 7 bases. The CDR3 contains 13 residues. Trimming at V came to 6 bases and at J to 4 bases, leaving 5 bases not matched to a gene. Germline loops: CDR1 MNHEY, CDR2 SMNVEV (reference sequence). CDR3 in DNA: TGTGCCAGCAGCCAGGGACAGTCCTATGGCTACACCTTC. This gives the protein CASSQGQSYGYTF.

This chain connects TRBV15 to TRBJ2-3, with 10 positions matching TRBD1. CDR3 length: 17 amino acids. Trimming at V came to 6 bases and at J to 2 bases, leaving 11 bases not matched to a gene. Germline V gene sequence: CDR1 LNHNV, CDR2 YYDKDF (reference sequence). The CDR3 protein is CATSEGGTGASTDTQYF. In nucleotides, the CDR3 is TGTGCCACCAGTGAAGGAGGGACAGGGGCCTCCACAGATACGCAGTATTTT.

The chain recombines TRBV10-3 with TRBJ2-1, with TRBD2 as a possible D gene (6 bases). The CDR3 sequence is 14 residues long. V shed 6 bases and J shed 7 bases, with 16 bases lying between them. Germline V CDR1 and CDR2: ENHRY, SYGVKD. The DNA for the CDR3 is TGTGCCATCAGGCCTAGCGCTATGGGGAATGAGCAGTTCTTC. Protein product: CAIRPSAMGNEQFF.

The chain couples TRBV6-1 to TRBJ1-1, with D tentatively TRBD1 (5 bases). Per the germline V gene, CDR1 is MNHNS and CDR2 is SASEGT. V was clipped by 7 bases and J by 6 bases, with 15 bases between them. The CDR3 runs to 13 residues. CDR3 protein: CASKGNRFAEAFF. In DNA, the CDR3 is TGTGCCAGCAAAGGGAACAGGTTTGCTGAAGCTTTCTTT.

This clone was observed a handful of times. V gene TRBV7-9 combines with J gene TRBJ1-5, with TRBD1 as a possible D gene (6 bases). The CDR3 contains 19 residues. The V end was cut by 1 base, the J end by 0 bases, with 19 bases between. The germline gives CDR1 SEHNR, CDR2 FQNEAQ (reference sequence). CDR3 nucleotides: TGTGCCAGCAGCTTAGGGGCTGGGGACACTCTATATAGCAATCAGCCCCAGCATTTT. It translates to CASSLGAGDTLYSNQPQHF.

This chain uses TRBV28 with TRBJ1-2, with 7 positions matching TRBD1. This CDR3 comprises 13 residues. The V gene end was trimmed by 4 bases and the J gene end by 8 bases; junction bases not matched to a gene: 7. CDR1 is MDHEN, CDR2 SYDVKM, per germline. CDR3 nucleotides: TGTGCCAGCAGTTCCGGACAGGATCTCGGCTACACCTTC. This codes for CASSSGQDLGYTF.

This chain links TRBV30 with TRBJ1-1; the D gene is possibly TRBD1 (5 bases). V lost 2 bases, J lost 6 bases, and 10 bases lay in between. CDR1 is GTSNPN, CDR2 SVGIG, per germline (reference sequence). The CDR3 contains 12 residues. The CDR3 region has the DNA TGTGCCTGGAGTAGGGGCACTTCTGAAGCTTTCTTT. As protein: CAWSRGTSEAFF.

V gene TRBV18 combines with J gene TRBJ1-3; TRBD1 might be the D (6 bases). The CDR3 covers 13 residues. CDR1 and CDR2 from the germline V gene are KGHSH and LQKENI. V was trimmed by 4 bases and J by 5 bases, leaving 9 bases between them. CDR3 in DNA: TGTGCCAGCTCACGCGGACAGAGAAACACCATATATTTT. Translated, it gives CASSRGQRNTIYF.

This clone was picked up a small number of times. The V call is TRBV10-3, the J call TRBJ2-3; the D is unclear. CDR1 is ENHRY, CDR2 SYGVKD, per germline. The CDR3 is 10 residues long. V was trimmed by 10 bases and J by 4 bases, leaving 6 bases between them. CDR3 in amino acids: CASGADTQYF. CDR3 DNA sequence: TGTGCCAGTGGAGCAGATACGCAGTATTTT.

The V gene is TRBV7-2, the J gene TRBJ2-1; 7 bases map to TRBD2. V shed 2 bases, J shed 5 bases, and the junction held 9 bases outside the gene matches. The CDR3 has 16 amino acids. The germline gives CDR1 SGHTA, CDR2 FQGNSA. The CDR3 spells CASSLQWREWDNEQFF. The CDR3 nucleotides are TGTGCCAGCAGCTTACAATGGCGGGAGTGGGACAATGAGCAGTTCTTC.

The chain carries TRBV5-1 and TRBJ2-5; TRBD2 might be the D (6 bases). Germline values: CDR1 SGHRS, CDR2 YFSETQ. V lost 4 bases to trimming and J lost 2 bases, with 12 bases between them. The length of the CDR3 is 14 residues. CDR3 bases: TGCGCCAGCAGCCCTACTAGCCGGCAAGAGACCCAGTACTTC. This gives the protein CASSPTSRQETQYF.

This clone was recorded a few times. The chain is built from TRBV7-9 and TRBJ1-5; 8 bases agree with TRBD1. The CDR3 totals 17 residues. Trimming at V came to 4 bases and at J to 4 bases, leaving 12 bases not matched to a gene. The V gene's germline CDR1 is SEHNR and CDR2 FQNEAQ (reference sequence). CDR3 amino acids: CASSSWTGKVANQPQHF. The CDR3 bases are TGTGCCAGCAGCTCTTGGACAGGGAAGGTAGCTAATCAGCCCCAGCATTTT.